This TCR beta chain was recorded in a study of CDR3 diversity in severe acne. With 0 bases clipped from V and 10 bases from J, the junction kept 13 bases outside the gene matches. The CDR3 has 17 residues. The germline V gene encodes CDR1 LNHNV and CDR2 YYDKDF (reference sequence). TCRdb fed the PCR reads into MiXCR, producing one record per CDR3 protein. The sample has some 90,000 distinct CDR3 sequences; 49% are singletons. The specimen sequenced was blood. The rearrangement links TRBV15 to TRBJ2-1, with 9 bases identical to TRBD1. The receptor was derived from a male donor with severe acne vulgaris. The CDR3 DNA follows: TGTGCCACCAGCAGAGAAAGTCCGGGACAGGGCATCGCGGAGCAGTTCTTC. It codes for CATSRESPGQGIAEQFF.